Listed below are T cell receptor beta chains from one sample, sequenced in a study of blood T cell repertoires in COVID-19. TCRdb's copy holds only in-frame clones and misses some; the assay was immunoSEQ multiplex PCR. This table has fewer than 150,000 clones, 80% to 90% appearing once. Sequencing input: peripheral blood. These receptors came from a woman of 80 years or more with acute or convalescent COVID-19. Both conserved end residues are part of each CDR3. D genes are given only for firm matches. The listing skips clone size in some rows; elsewhere it reads once, few, many or a size class.

V gene: TRBV5-1; J gene: TRBJ2-5; D gene: .; clone size: .; CDR3 protein: CASSLVGGVETQYF; CDR3 DNA: TGCGCCAGCAGCTTGGTTGGGGGCGTCGAGACCCAGTACTTC
V gene: TRBV7-3; J gene: TRBJ1-6; D gene: .; clone size: .; CDR3 protein: CASSLNRAGSPLHF; CDR3 DNA: TGTGCCAGCAGCTTAAACAGGGCAGGGTCACCCCTCCACTTT
V gene: TRBV18; J gene: TRBJ1-3; D gene: TRBD1; clone size: once; CDR3 protein: CASSSGTGGSGNTIYF; CDR3 DNA: TGTGCCAGCTCTTCCGGGACAGGGGGCAGTGGAAACACCATATATTTT
V gene: TRBV6-5; J gene: TRBJ1-1; D gene: .; clone size: .; CDR3 protein: CASSMTANTEAFF; CDR3 DNA: TGTGCCAGCAGTATGACAGCGAACACTGAAGCTTTCTTT
V gene: TRBV2; J gene: TRBJ1-2; D gene: .; clone size: .; CDR3 protein: CASSKAGVNYGYTF; CDR3 DNA: TGTGCCAGCAGTAAGGCGGGAGTTAACTATGGCTACACCTTC
V gene: TRBV4-2; J gene: TRBJ2-7; D gene: TRBD2; clone size: .; CDR3 protein: CASSQDRIAGSSYEQYF; CDR3 DNA: TGTGCCAGCAGCCAAGATCGGATAGCGGGAAGCTCCTACGAGCAGTACTTC
V gene: TRBV2; J gene: TRBJ1-1; D gene: .; clone size: .; CDR3 protein: CAIGGSWGRVGNTEAFF; CDR3 DNA: TGTGCCATCGGAGGGAGTTGGGGCAGGGTGGGAAACACTGAAGCTTTCTTT
V gene: TRBV7-6; J gene: TRBJ1-2; D gene: .; clone size: once; CDR3 protein: CASSLQQGLATYGYTF; CDR3 DNA: TGTGCCAGCAGCTTACAACAGGGTCTGGCGACCTATGGCTACACCTTC
V gene: TRBV4-1; J gene: TRBJ2-5; D gene: TRBD2; clone size: .; CDR3 protein: CASSPGTSAGEETQYF; CDR3 DNA: TGCGCCAGCAGTCCGGGGACTAGCGCGGGAGAAGAGACCCAGTACTTC
V gene: TRBV6-5; J gene: TRBJ1-2; D gene: .; clone size: .; CDR3 protein: CASSQPGHTSGYTF; CDR3 DNA: TGTGCCAGCAGCCAGCCGGGACATACCAGTGGCTACACCTTC
V gene: TRBV19; J gene: TRBJ1-2; D gene: TRBD1; clone size: once; CDR3 protein: CASSIEQGARYGYTF; CDR3 DNA: TGTGCCAGTAGTATAGAGCAGGGGGCGCGCTATGGCTACACCTTC
V gene: TRBV10-3; J gene: TRBJ1-2; D gene: .; clone size: .; CDR3 protein: CAISESPVAGNYGYTF; CDR3 DNA: TGTGCCATCAGTGAGTCGCCAGTTGCAGGAAACTATGGCTACACCTTC
V gene: TRBV19; J gene: TRBJ1-2; D gene: TRBD1; clone size: .; CDR3 protein: CASRNPIPGDSGYTF; CDR3 DNA: TGTGCCAGTAGGAACCCTATCCCAGGGGACAGCGGCTACACCTTC
V gene: TRBV30; J gene: TRBJ1-1; D gene: .; clone size: .; CDR3 protein: CAWIAGGERAFF; CDR3 DNA: TGTGCCTGGATCGCGGGGGGGGAGCGAGCTTTCTTT
V gene: TRBV19; J gene: TRBJ1-2; D gene: .; clone size: .; CDR3 protein: CASSISDGGYGYTF; CDR3 DNA: TGTGCCAGTAGTATTTCAGACGGGGGCTATGGCTACACCTTC
V gene: TRBV7-9; J gene: TRBJ1-2; D gene: .; clone size: once; CDR3 protein: CASSSQAPGGYGYTF; CDR3 DNA: TGTGCCAGCAGCTCTCAGGCCCCCGGAGGCTATGGCTACACCTTC
V gene: TRBV5-1; J gene: TRBJ1-5; D gene: .; clone size: .; CDR3 protein: CASSLGGARNQPQHF; CDR3 DNA: TGCGCCAGCAGCTTAGGAGGGGCCCGAAATCAGCCCCAGCATTTT
V gene: TRBV6-5; J gene: TRBJ2-1; D gene: .; clone size: .; CDR3 protein: CASTITAFQAEQFF; CDR3 DNA: TGTGCCAGCACCATAACGGCGTTCCAGGCTGAGCAGTTCTTC
V gene: TRBV7-3; J gene: TRBJ2-2; D gene: .; clone size: .; CDR3 protein: CASSPDRHTGELFF; CDR3 DNA: TGTGCCAGCAGCCCTGACAGGCACACCGGGGAGCTGTTTTTT
V gene: TRBV5-4; J gene: TRBJ2-2; D gene: TRBD1; clone size: .; CDR3 protein: CASSWTGRSNTGELFF; CDR3 DNA: TGTGCCAGCAGCTGGACAGGGCGATCGAACACCGGGGAGCTGTTTTTT
V gene: TRBV19; J gene: TRBJ1-6; D gene: TRBD1; clone size: .; CDR3 protein: CASSVATGTGDSPLHF; CDR3 DNA: TGTGCCAGTAGTGTGGCCACCGGGACAGGGGATTCACCCCTCCACTTT
V gene: TRBV6-5; J gene: TRBJ1-2; D gene: .; clone size: once; CDR3 protein: CASSDDYRLTYGYTF; CDR3 DNA: TGTGCCAGCAGCGACGACTATCGGCTTACCTATGGCTACACCTTC
V gene: TRBV2; J gene: TRBJ2-5; D gene: TRBD2; clone size: .; CDR3 protein: CASKGTILQETQYF; CDR3 DNA: TGTGCCAGCAAGGGGACTATACTACAAGAGACCCAGTACTTC
V gene: TRBV29-1; J gene: TRBJ1-1; D gene: .; clone size: .; CDR3 protein: CSVVIQGNTEAFF; CDR3 DNA: TGCAGCGTTGTAATACAGGGGAACACTGAAGCTTTCTTT
V gene: TRBV5-1; J gene: TRBJ1-2; D gene: .; clone size: .; CDR3 protein: CASSPGAGGAMDYGYTF; CDR3 DNA: TGCGCCAGCAGCCCGGGTGCGGGGGGAGCCATGGACTATGGCTACACCTTC
V gene: TRBV4-3; J gene: TRBJ1-2; D gene: .; clone size: .; CDR3 protein: CASSQERTEIYGYTF; CDR3 DNA: TGCGCCAGCAGCCAAGAACGGACAGAGATCTATGGCTACACCTTC
V gene: TRBV11-2; J gene: TRBJ2-2; D gene: TRBD1; clone size: .; CDR3 protein: CASSFLLGGAGGELFF; CDR3 DNA: TGTGCCAGCAGCTTTCTGTTAGGGGGCGCAGGCGGGGAGCTGTTTTTT
V gene: TRBV29-1; J gene: TRBJ1-1; D gene: TRBD1; clone size: .; CDR3 protein: CSVDSGTGGLGEAFF; CDR3 DNA: TGCAGCGTTGATTCAGGGACAGGGGGCCTTGGCGAAGCTTTCTTT
V gene: TRBV25-1; J gene: TRBJ1-1; D gene: TRBD1; clone size: few; CDR3 protein: CASRNYRGAGEAFF; CDR3 DNA: TGTGCCAGCAGGAATTACAGGGGGGCGGGTGAAGCTTTCTTT
V gene: TRBV7-9; J gene: TRBJ1-4; D gene: .; clone size: .; CDR3 protein: CASSSLPDGVPNEKLFF; CDR3 DNA: TGTGCCAGCAGCTCCCTTCCCGACGGGGTGCCAAATGAAAAACTGTTTTTT
V gene: TRBV5-1; J gene: TRBJ1-4; D gene: .; clone size: .; CDR3 protein: CASSPRPDSYNEKLFF; CDR3 DNA: TGCGCCAGCAGCCCCCGCCCCGACAGCTATAATGAAAAACTGTTTTTT
V gene: TRBV7-9; J gene: TRBJ1-1; D gene: .; clone size: few; CDR3 protein: CASSSRDTRNTEAFF; CDR3 DNA: TGTGCCAGCAGCTCCCGGGATACAAGGAACACTGAAGCTTTCTTT
V gene: TRBV19; J gene: TRBJ1-1; D gene: TRBD1; clone size: few; CDR3 protein: CASDNQGASTEAFF; CDR3 DNA: TGTGCCAGTGATAATCAGGGGGCGAGTACTGAAGCTTTCTTT
V gene: TRBV2; J gene: TRBJ1-1; D gene: TRBD1; clone size: .; CDR3 protein: CASRWDREEAFF; CDR3 DNA: TGTGCCAGCAGGTGGGACAGGGAGGAAGCTTTCTTT
V gene: TRBV5-6; J gene: TRBJ1-4; D gene: .; clone size: .; CDR3 protein: CASSLEGGEEKLFF; CDR3 DNA: TGTGCCAGCAGCTTAGAGGGCGGGGAGGAAAAACTGTTTTTT
V gene: TRBV5-1; J gene: TRBJ1-2; D gene: TRBD1; clone size: once; CDR3 protein: CASSLAGGDNYGYTF; CDR3 DNA: TGCGCCAGCAGCTTGGCAGGGGGCGATAACTATGGCTACACCTTC
V gene: TRBV5-1; J gene: TRBJ1-4; D gene: .; clone size: .; CDR3 protein: CASSLVQGTNEKLFF; CDR3 DNA: TGCGCCAGCAGCTTGGTGCAGGGCACTAATGAAAAACTGTTTTTT
V gene: TRBV29-1; J gene: TRBJ1-1; D gene: .; clone size: .; CDR3 protein: CSVDPRTAMNTEAFF; CDR3 DNA: TGCAGCGTTGACCCTCGGACAGCCATGAACACTGAAGCTTTCTTT
V gene: TRBV11-2; J gene: TRBJ2-5; D gene: .; clone size: .; CDR3 protein: CASSLDRVGQETQYF; CDR3 DNA: TGTGCCAGCAGCTTAGATCGGGTAGGACAAGAGACCCAGTACTTC
V gene: TRBV30; J gene: TRBJ1-6; D gene: .; clone size: once; CDR3 protein: CAWSVRGGYNSPLHF; CDR3 DNA: TGTGCCTGGAGTGTTAGGGGGGGTTATAATTCACCCCTCCACTTT
V gene: TRBV3-1/TRBV3-2; J gene: TRBJ1-1; D gene: .; clone size: .; CDR3 protein: CASSLLALNTEAFF; CDR3 DNA: TGTGCCAGCAGCCTGCTGGCTCTCAACACTGAAGCTTTCTTT
V gene: TRBV29-1; J gene: TRBJ2-3; D gene: .; clone size: .; CDR3 protein: CSVPTAGTDTQYF; CDR3 DNA: TGCAGCGTCCCCACTGCGGGGACAGATACGCAGTATTTT
V gene: TRBV2; J gene: TRBJ1-2; D gene: TRBD1; clone size: once; CDR3 protein: CASSEQDRANYGYTF; CDR3 DNA: TGTGCCAGCAGTGAACAAGACAGGGCTAACTATGGCTACACCTTC
V gene: TRBV18; J gene: TRBJ1-1; D gene: .; clone size: .; CDR3 protein: CASSTFFRGAGNTEAFF; CDR3 DNA: TGTGCCAGCTCAACATTCTTCAGGGGCGCAGGGAACACTGAAGCTTTCTTT
V gene: TRBV11-3; J gene: TRBJ1-4; D gene: .; clone size: once; CDR3 protein: CASSPPTETNEKLFF; CDR3 DNA: TGTGCCAGCAGCCCACCGACAGAAACTAATGAAAAACTGTTTTTT
V gene: TRBV19; J gene: TRBJ1-2; D gene: .; clone size: .; CDR3 protein: CASSVTGTNYGYTF; CDR3 DNA: TGTGCCAGTAGTGTCACAGGGACTAACTATGGCTACACCTTC
V gene: TRBV6-6; J gene: TRBJ1-2; D gene: .; clone size: .; CDR3 protein: CASRYFTGTYGYTF; CDR3 DNA: TGTGCCAGCAGGTACTTCACAGGCACTTATGGCTACACCTTC
V gene: TRBV2; J gene: TRBJ1-6; D gene: TRBD1; clone size: .; CDR3 protein: CASSPTGTANSPLHF; CDR3 DNA: TGTGCCAGCAGTCCTACCGGGACAGCGAATTCACCCCTCCACTTT
V gene: TRBV10-3; J gene: TRBJ2-7; D gene: .; clone size: .; CDR3 protein: CAISESGRGSKGIYEQYF; CDR3 DNA: TGTGCCATCAGTGAGTCGGGTCGAGGGAGTAAAGGAATCTACGAGCAGTACTTC
V gene: TRBV12-3/TRBV12-4; J gene: TRBJ1-1; D gene: .; clone size: .; CDR3 protein: CATSTIGTEAFF; CDR3 DNA: TGTGCCACCTCGACAATCGGCACTGAAGCTTTCTTT